This T cell receptor beta chain is drawn from a study of cytomegalovirus exposure and HLA in healthy donors. Use of 60 Vbeta and 13 Jbeta primers characterized the PCR. Profiled with immunoSEQ multiplex PCR; TCRdb holds only in-frame clones, not every one. The sample lists approximately 300,000 clones, under 90% occurring once. V was trimmed by 1 base and J by 4 bases, leaving 9 bases between them. Germline loops: CDR1 SGHNT, CDR2 YYREEE (reference sequence). The length of the CDR3 is 14 residues. Concerning this clone itself: Its matching antigen is unknown.

Study-wide results and limits: A list of approximately 150 TCR beta chains associated with cytomegalovirus was given.

V gene TRBV5-4 combines with J gene TRBJ2-1; possibly TRBD1 for D (6 bases). The sample taken for sequencing was PBMCs. The source of this sequence is a girl aged 2 to 10 in good health and CMV-seronegative. CDR3 nucleotides: TGTGCCAGCAGCTTGTGGGGGCCTTACAATGAGCAGTTCTTC. It specifies CASSLWGPYNEQFF.